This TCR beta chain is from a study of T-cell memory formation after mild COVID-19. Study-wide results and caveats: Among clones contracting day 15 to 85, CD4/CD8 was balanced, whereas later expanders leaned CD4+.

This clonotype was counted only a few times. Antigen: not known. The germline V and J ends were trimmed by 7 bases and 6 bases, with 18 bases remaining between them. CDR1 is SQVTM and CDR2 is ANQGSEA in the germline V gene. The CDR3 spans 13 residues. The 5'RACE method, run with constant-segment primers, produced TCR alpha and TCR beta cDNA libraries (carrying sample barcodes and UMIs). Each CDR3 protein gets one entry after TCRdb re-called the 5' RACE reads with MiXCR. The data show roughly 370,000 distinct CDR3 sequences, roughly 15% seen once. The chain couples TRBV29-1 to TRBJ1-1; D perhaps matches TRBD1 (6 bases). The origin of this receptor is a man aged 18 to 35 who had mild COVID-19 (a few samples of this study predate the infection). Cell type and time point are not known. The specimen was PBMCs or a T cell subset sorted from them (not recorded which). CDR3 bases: TGCAGCGCGGCGGGGGGCGGTCGGGCTGAAGCTTTCTTT. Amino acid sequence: CSAAGGGRAEAFF.